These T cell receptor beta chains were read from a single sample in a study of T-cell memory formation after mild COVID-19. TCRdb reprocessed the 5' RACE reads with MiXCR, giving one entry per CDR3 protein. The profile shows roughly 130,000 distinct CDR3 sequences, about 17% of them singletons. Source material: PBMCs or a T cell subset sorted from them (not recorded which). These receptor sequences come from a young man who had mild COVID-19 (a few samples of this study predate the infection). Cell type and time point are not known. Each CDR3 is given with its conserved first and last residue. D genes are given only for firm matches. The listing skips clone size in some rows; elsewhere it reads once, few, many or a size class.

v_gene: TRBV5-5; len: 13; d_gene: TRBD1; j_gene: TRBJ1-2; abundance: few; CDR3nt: TGTGCCAGCAGCCGGGACAGGGACTATGGCTACACCTTC; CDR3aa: CASSRDRDYGYTF
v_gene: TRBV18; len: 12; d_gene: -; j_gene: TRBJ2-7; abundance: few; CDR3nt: TGTGCCAGCTCACTGGCCGACTACGAGCAGTACTTC; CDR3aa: CASSLADYEQYF
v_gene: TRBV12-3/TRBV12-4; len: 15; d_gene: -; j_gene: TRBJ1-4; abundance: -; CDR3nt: TGTGCCAGCAGTTTGGGGCCGGGAGGGAACGAAAAACTGTTTTTT; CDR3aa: CASSLGPGGNEKLFF
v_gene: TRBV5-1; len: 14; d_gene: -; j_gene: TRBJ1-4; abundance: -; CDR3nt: TGCGCCAGCAGAGAGACAGCAACTAATGAAAAACTGTTTTTT; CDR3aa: CASRETATNEKLFF
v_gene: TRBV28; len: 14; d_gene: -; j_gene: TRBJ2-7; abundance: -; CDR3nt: TGTGCCAGCAGTTTACAATACAGGGCGGCCGAGCAGTACTTC; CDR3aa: CASSLQYRAAEQYF
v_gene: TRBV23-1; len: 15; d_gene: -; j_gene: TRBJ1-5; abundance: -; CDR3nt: TGCGCCAGCAGTCACCCAAACAGGTTCAATCAGCCCCAGCATTTT; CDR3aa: CASSHPNRFNQPQHF
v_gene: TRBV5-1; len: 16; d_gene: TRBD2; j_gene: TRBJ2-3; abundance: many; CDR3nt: TGCGCCAGCAGCTCGGGACTAGCGGGGAGCACAGATACGCAGTATTTT; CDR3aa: CASSSGLAGSTDTQYF
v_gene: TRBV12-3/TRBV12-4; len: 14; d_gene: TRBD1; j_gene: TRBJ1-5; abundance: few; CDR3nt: TGTGCCAGCAGCTCGGGACAGGGCAATCAGCCCCAGCATTTT; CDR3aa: CASSSGQGNQPQHF
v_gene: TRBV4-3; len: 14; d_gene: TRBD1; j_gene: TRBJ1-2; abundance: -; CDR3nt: TGCGCCAGCAGCGGACAGGGAACTAACTATGGCTACACCTTC; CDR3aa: CASSGQGTNYGYTF
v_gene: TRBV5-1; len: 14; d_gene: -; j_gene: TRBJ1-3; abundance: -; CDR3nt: TGCGCCAGCAGCATAGACAGGACCGGAAACACCATATATTTT; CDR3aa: CASSIDRTGNTIYF
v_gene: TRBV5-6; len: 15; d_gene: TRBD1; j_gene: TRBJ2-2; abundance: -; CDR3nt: TGTGCCAGCAGCTACCGGGACAGGGACACCGGGGAGCTGTTTTTT; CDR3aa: CASSYRDRDTGELFF
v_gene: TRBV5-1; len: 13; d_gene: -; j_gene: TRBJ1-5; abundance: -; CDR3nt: TGCGCCAGCAGCCAGGAGGGCAGACAGCCCCAGCATTTT; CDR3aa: CASSQEGRQPQHF
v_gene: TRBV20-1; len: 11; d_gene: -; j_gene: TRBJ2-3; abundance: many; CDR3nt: TGCAGTTGCCGGCCGACAGATACGCAGTATTTT; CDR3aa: CSCRPTDTQYF
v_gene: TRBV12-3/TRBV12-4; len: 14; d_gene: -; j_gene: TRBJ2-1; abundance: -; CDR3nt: TGTGCCAGCAGATATCAGAGCTCCTACAATGAGCAGTTCTTC; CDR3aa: CASRYQSSYNEQFF
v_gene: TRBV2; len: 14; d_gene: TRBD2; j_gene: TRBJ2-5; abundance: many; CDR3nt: TGTGCCAGCAGTGATCGGACTAGCAGGGAGACCCAGTACTTC; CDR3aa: CASSDRTSRETQYF
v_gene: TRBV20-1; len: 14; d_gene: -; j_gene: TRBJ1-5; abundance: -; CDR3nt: TGCAGTGCTAGGGGTCGGGAGCGGGGTGGACCCCAGCATTTT; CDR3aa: CSARGRERGGPQHF
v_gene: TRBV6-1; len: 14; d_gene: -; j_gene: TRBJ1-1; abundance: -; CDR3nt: TGTGCCAGCAGTGAAGGGCCGGTGAACACTGAAGCTTTCTTT; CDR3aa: CASSEGPVNTEAFF
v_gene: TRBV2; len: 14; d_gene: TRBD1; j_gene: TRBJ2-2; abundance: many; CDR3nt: TGTGCCAGTGTCCGGGACAGAAACACCGGGGAGCTGTTTTTT; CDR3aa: CASVRDRNTGELFF
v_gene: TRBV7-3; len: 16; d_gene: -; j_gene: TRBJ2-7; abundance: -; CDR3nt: TGTGCCAGCAGCTTGAGAAGAACGGGGAGGTCCTACGAGCAGTACTTC; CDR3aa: CASSLRRTGRSYEQYF
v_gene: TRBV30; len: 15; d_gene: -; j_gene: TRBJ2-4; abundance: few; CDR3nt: TGTGCCTGGAGGACCTCCGGGGCCGCGGCAGGCATTCAGTACTTC; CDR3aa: CAWRTSGAAAGIQYF
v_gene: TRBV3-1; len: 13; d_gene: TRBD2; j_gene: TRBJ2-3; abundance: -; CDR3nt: TGTGCCAGCGGAGCGGGGCGTACAGATACGCAGTATTTT; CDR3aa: CASGAGRTDTQYF
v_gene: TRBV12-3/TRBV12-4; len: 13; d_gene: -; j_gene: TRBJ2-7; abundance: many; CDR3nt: TGTGCCAGCAGCCACCCCTATCGCTACGAGCAGTACTTC; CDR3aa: CASSHPYRYEQYF
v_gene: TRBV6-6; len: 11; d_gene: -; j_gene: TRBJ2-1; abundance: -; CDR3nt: TGTGCCAGCAGTTACATGGAGGAGCAGTTCTTC; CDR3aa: CASSYMEEQFF
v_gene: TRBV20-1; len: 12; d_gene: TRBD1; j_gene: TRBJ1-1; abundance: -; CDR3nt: TGCAGTGCCCTCTCAGGGGGCCCTGAAGCTTTCTTT; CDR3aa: CSALSGGPEAFF
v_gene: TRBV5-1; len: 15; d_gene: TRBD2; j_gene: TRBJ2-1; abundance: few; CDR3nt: TGCGCCAGCAGCAGTCGGACTAGCGGGGGGAGTGAGCAGTTCTTC; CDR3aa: CASSSRTSGGSEQFF
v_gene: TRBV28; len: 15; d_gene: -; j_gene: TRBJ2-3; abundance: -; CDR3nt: TGTGCCAGCAGTTTAAATTGGGGGGCCGCAGATACGCAGTATTTT; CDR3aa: CASSLNWGAADTQYF
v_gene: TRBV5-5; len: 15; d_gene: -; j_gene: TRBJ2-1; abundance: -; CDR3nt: TGTGCCAGCAGCTTCCAGGGGGGTTTTAGTAATGAGCAGTTCTTC; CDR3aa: CASSFQGGFSNEQFF
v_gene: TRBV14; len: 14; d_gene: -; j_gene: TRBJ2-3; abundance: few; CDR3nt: TGTGCCAGCAACCGCGGAGCGGTGCCAGATACGCAGTATTTT; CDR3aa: CASNRGAVPDTQYF
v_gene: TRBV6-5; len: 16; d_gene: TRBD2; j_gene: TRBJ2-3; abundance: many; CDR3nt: TGTGCCAGCAGTTACTCTGGAAGCGGGGGGGCGGATACGCAGTATTTT; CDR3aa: CASSYSGSGGADTQYF
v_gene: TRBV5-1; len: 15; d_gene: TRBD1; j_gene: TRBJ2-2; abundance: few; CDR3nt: TGCGCCAGCAGCTTGTTCCAGGGGGACACCGGGGAGCTGTTTTTT; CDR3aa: CASSLFQGDTGELFF
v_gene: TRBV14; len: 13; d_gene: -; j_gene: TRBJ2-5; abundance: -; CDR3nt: TGTGCCAGCAGCCAAGACCCCGCGGGGACCCAGTACTTC; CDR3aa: CASSQDPAGTQYF
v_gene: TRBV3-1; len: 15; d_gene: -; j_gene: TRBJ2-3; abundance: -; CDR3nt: TGTGCCAGCAGCCAAGATGGGAGCCGCACAGATACGCAGTATTTT; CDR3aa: CASSQDGSRTDTQYF
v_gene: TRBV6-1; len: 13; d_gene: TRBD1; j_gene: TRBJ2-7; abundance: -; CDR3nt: TGTGGCATCCGGACAGGGACACTCGACGAGCAGTACTTC; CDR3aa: CGIRTGTLDEQYF
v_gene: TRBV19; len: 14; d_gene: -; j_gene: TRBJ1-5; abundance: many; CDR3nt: TGTGCCAGTAGTTTGACAGGTGCTCACGGGCCCCAGCATTTT; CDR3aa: CASSLTGAHGPQHF
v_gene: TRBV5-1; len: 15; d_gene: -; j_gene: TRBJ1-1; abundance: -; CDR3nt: TGCGCCAGCAGCATATCCGGGGCTGGTCAAACTGAAGCTTTCTTT; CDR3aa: CASSISGAGQTEAFF
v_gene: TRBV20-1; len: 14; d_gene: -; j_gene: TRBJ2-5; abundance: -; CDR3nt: TGCAGTGCCACCCGGACCGTGATGGAAGAGACCCAGTACTTC; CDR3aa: CSATRTVMEETQYF
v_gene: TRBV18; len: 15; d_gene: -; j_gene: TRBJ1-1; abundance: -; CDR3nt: TGTGCCAGCTCACTCACCGCGGAGGGGAACACTGAAGCTTTCTTT; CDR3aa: CASSLTAEGNTEAFF
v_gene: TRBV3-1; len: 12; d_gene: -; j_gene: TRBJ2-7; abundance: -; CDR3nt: TGTGCCAGCAGGGGCAGGGCGTACGAGCAGTACTTC; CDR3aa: CASRGRAYEQYF
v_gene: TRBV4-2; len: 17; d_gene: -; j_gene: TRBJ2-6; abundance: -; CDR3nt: TGTGCCAGCAGCCAAGATTTCGCTGTCTCTGGGGCCAACGTCCTGACTTTC; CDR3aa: CASSQDFAVSGANVLTF
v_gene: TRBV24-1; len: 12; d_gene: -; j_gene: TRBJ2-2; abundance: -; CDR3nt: TGTGCCACCAGTACAGGGACCGGGGAGCTGTTTTTT; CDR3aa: CATSTGTGELFF
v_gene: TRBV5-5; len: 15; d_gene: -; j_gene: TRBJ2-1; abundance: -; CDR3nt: TGTGCCAGCAGCTCCCGGACAGTTAGCTACAATGAGCAGTTCTTC; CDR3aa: CASSSRTVSYNEQFF